The sequence of this T cell receptor (beta chain) was determined in a study of shared clonotypes between healthy human individuals. Study-wide background: Per donor, CD8 memory used one plate, CD8 naive used two, CD4 memory used three and CD4 naive used three.

CD45RO negativity and positive selection for CCR7 defined naive CD8 cells, a population that excluded terminally differentiated effector memory CD45RA+ cells. Measured with immunoSEQ multiplex PCR; TCRdb has only the in-frame clones, and not every one. The sample lists fewer than 800,000 clones, around 92% occurring once. With 1 base removed from V and 5 bases from J, the gap between germline ends came to 8 bases. The germline CDR1 and CDR2 sequences are SEHNR and FQNEAQ (reference sequence). CDR3 length: 14 amino acids. The V gene is TRBV7-9, the J gene TRBJ1-4; unclear D gene. This receptor was identified in a man aged 25-45 years in good health. The sequenced sample consisted of naive CD8+ T cells sorted from blood. The CDR3 DNA reads as TGTGCCAGCAGCTTAGTTGGCGGGAATGAAAAACTGTTTTTT. This sequence encodes CASSLVGGNEKLFF.